This T cell receptor beta chain emerged from a study of cytomegalovirus exposure and HLA in healthy donors. The CDR3 covers 14 residues. V dropped 5 bases and J dropped 0 bases, with 10 bases sitting between them. CDR1 and CDR2 (germline): MNHEY, SVGAGI. The PCR used 60 Vbeta and 13 Jbeta primers. Generated by immunoSEQ multiplex PCR, the TCRdb table keeps only in-frame clones and is missing some. The repertoire includes under 200,000 clones, around three quarters of them detected once, and roughly 1.9% sits in the top ten. In the case of this clone: The antigen is unknown.

The study's findings and limits: TCR beta sequences reportedly predicted most subjects' HLA-A and HLA-B alleles accurately. In vitro data verified three CMV-associated chains as specific for CMV antigens.

J is TRBJ1-1 and V is TRBV6-5, with D perhaps matching TRBD1 (6 bases). The sequencing input was PBMCs. The origin of this receptor is a woman aged 25-40 years in good health and CMV-seropositive. The CDR3 reads CASSPQGLNTEAFF. In nucleotides, the CDR3 is TGTGCCAGCAGTCCACAGGGCTTGAACACTGAAGCTTTCTTT.